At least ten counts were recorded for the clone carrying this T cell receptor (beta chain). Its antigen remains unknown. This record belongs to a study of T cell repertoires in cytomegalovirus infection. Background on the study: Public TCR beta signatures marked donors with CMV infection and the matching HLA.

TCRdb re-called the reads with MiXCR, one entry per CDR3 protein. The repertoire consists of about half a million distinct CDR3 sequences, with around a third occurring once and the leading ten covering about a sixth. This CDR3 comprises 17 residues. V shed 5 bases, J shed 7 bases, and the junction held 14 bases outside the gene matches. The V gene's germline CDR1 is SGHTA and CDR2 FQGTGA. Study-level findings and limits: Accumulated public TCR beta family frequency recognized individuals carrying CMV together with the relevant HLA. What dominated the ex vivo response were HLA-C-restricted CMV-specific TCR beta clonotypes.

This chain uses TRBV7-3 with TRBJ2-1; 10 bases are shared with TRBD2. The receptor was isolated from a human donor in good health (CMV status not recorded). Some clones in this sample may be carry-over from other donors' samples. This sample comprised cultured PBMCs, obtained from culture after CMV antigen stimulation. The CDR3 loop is CASSPSFTSGIKNEQFF. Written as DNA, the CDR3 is TGTGCCAGCAGCCCTTCCTTTACTAGCGGGATAAAGAATGAGCAGTTCTTC.